These T cell receptor beta chains were read from a single sample in a study of blood T cell repertoires in COVID-19. TCRdb's copy holds only in-frame clones and misses some; the assay was immunoSEQ multiplex PCR. The sample has about 670,000 clones, 80% to 90% seen once. Sequencing used peripheral blood. The receptor source for this set is a young woman with acute or convalescent COVID-19. Both conserved end residues are part of each CDR3. D genes are given only for firm matches. Clone size is shown for a subset of rows, as once, few, many or a class of expanded clone.

j_call: TRBJ1-1
clone_size: -
v_call: TRBV18
cdr3_length: 15
d_call: -
cdr3_nt: TGTGCCAGCTCACCACCATGGGGCCGAGACACTGAAGCTTTCTTT
cdr3_aa: CASSPPWGRDTEAFF

j_call: TRBJ1-2
clone_size: -
v_call: TRBV10-3
cdr3_length: 15
d_call: -
cdr3_nt: TGTGCCATCAGTGAGGCGAACAGACCTTCATATGGCTACACCTTC
cdr3_aa: CAISEANRPSYGYTF

j_call: TRBJ2-7
clone_size: -
v_call: TRBV11-2
cdr3_length: 12
d_call: -
cdr3_nt: TGTGCCAGCAGCCCGGGACACCACGAGCAGTACTTC
cdr3_aa: CASSPGHHEQYF

j_call: TRBJ1-6
clone_size: -
v_call: TRBV2
cdr3_length: 15
d_call: -
cdr3_nt: TGTGCCAGCACCGAGACAGGCTCCTATAATTCACCCCTCCACTTT
cdr3_aa: CASTETGSYNSPLHF

j_call: TRBJ1-2
clone_size: -
v_call: TRBV24-1
cdr3_length: 17
d_call: TRBD1
cdr3_nt: TGTGCCACCAGTGATCCTAATTCGGACAGGGGGTGGTATGGCTACACCTTC
cdr3_aa: CATSDPNSDRGWYGYTF

j_call: TRBJ1-5
clone_size: -
v_call: TRBV5-1
cdr3_length: 14
d_call: -
cdr3_nt: TGCGCCAGCAGCTTATCACAGGGCGGTCAGCCCCAGCATTTT
cdr3_aa: CASSLSQGGQPQHF

j_call: TRBJ1-4
clone_size: -
v_call: TRBV6-5
cdr3_length: 12
d_call: TRBD1
cdr3_nt: TGTGCCAGCAAAGGACAGGGGGCAAAACTGTTTTTT
cdr3_aa: CASKGQGAKLFF

j_call: TRBJ1-2
clone_size: -
v_call: TRBV11-2
cdr3_length: 18
d_call: TRBD1
cdr3_nt: TGTGCCAGCAGCCTGGGACAGGGCCCCCGAAGAGCTAACTATGGCTACACCTTC
cdr3_aa: CASSLGQGPRRANYGYTF

j_call: TRBJ1-2
clone_size: -
v_call: TRBV6-5
cdr3_length: 14
d_call: TRBD1
cdr3_nt: TGTGCCAGCACCCGAGGGACAGGGATCTATGGCTACACCTTC
cdr3_aa: CASTRGTGIYGYTF

j_call: TRBJ1-1
clone_size: -
v_call: TRBV6-6
cdr3_length: 8
d_call: -
cdr3_nt: TGTGCCAGCGTAGAAGCTTTCTTT
cdr3_aa: CASVEAFF

j_call: TRBJ1-2
clone_size: few
v_call: TRBV19
cdr3_length: 12
d_call: TRBD1
cdr3_nt: TGTGCCAGTAGGCAGGGGGACTATGGCTACACCTTC
cdr3_aa: CASRQGDYGYTF

j_call: TRBJ1-1
clone_size: -
v_call: TRBV30
cdr3_length: 14
d_call: TRBD1
cdr3_nt: TGTGCCTGGACCCTAGGGACAGCGAACACTGAAGCTTTCTTT
cdr3_aa: CAWTLGTANTEAFF

j_call: TRBJ2-6
clone_size: -
v_call: TRBV13
cdr3_length: 19
d_call: TRBD1
cdr3_nt: TGTGCCAGCACGTCGCGGTCCGGACAGGGGGCGCTTGGGGCCAACGTCCTGACTTTC
cdr3_aa: CASTSRSGQGALGANVLTF

j_call: TRBJ2-7
clone_size: -
v_call: TRBV29-1
cdr3_length: 11
d_call: -
cdr3_nt: TGCAGCGTTGAAAGGAGGGGCGAGCAGTACTTC
cdr3_aa: CSVERRGEQYF

j_call: TRBJ1-1
clone_size: -
v_call: TRBV15
cdr3_length: 16
d_call: -
cdr3_nt: TGTGCCACCAGCGTCAGGCAGGGAGGGGGGAACACTGAAGCTTTCTTT
cdr3_aa: CATSVRQGGGNTEAFF